This TCR beta chain was retrieved from a study of CD8 T cells in Susac syndrome. When the RNA was reverse transcribed, random hexamers were used with an input of about 0.5 to 1 ug. TCRdb re-called the immunoSEQ multiplex PCR reads through MiXCR, storing one row per CDR3 protein. The table has 100,000 to 150,000 distinct CDR3 sequences, nearly 95% seen once. The germline CDR1 and CDR2 sequences are WSHSY and SAAADI. V shed 6 bases and J 5 bases; nucleotides not matched to a gene: 7. The CDR3 has 15 residues. The chain links TRBV10-2 to TRBJ2-5, with TRBD2 matching over 12 bases. The TCR comes from a human donor in good health. Input material: CD4+ T cells from PBMCs. The CDR3 protein is CASRASGRARETQYF. Written as DNA, the CDR3 is TGCGCCAGCAGGGCTAGCGGGAGGGCTAGGGAGACCCAGTACTTC.